The 25 T cell receptor beta chains reported below all come from one sample, sequenced in a study of cytomegalovirus exposure and HLA in healthy donors. Some clones are missing from TCRdb's copy, which holds only in-frame ones; the method was immunoSEQ multiplex PCR. The sample gives some 140,000 clones, about 86% of which show up once; about 1.9% is in the top ten. Source material: PBMCs. The receptors were gathered from a human donor in good health.

The chain carries TRBV30 and TRBJ1-1; D is perhaps TRBD1 (6 bases). Germline V CDR1 and CDR2: GTSNPN, SVGIG (reference sequence). V lost 2 bases, J lost 1 base, and 11 bases lay in between. The CDR3 extends over 14 amino acids. The CDR3 nucleotides are TGTGCCTGGAGTTCAGACAGGACGAACACTGAAGCTTTCTTT. Its translation: CAWSSDRTNTEAFF.

The V call is TRBV9, the J call TRBJ2-2, with D possibly matching TRBD2 (5 bases). V was trimmed by 4 bases and J by 2 bases, leaving 15 bases between them. The germline gives CDR1 SGDLS, CDR2 YYNGEE. The CDR3 is made up of 16 amino acids. The CDR3 loop is CASSPRGAANTGELFF. The DNA of the CDR3 is TGTGCCAGCAGCCCCCGCGGAGCGGCAAACACCGGGGAGCTGTTTTTT.

The chain has TRBV10-1 and TRBJ2-7; TRBD1 matches 8 bases. The V segment lost 3 bases and the J segment 5 bases; nucleotides outside the gene matches: 6. Germline V lookup: CDR1 WNHNN, CDR2 SYGVQD (reference sequence). The CDR3 has 14 amino acids. CDR3 sequence (DNA): TGCGCCAGCAGTGAACGACGGGACAGGAACGAGCAGTACTTC. Amino acids: CASSERRDRNEQYF.

The CDR3 bases are TGTGCCAGCAGCTTAGTGCCTACCCGAGGGCAAGAGACCCAGTACTTC. Translating gives CASSLVPTRGQETQYF. The chain recombines TRBV11-2 with TRBJ2-5; TRBD2 is a possible D gene (5 bases). Per germline, CDR1 SGHAT and CDR2 FQNNGV. The CDR3 has 16 amino acids. Trimming removed 1 base at V and 2 bases at J, with 14 bases between.

This rearrangement joins TRBV28 to TRBJ2-1; possibly TRBD2 for D (5 bases). Trimming removed 8 bases at V and 7 bases at J, with 18 bases between. Germline V gives CDR1 MDHEN, CDR2 SYDVKM. The CDR3 runs 14 residues. Here the CDR3 reads CASLGGTLRNEQFF. The CDR3 nucleotides are TGTGCCAGCCTCGGAGGTACCTTAAGAAATGAGCAGTTCTTC.

The count of this clone is one. The chain uses TRBV7-2 and TRBJ2-5, with 10 bases matching TRBD1. Trimming cost V 3 bases and J 5 bases; bases outside gene matches: 3. Germline CDR1 is SGHTA and CDR2 is FQGNSA. This CDR3 is built from 14 residues. In DNA form, the CDR3 reads TGTGCCAGCAGCTTGGGGACAGGGGCCGAGACCCAGTACTTC. This translates into CASSLGTGAETQYF. Full variable domain (missing parts from reference TRBV7-2 and TRBJ2-5): GAGVSQSPSNKVTEKGKDVELRCDPISGHTALYWYRQSLGQGLEFLIYFQGNSAPDKSGLPSDRFSAERTGGSVSTLTIQRTQQEDSAVYLCASSLGTGAETQYFGPGTRLLVL.

The chain employs TRBV18 and TRBJ2-7; unclear D gene. CDR1 and CDR2 (germline): KGHSH, LQKENI. CDR3 length equals 13 residues. V was pared by 5 bases and J by 5 bases, with 13 bases between. In nucleotides, the CDR3 is TGTGCCAGCTCATATAGCCGAAACGACGAGCAGTACTTC. Protein sequence: CASSYSRNDEQYF.

J is TRBJ1-2 and V is TRBV2; TRBD1 might be the D (6 bases). Looked up from germline, CDR1 is SNHLY and CDR2 is FYNNEI. The CDR3 runs 13 residues. Trimming shortened V by 3 bases and J by 4 bases, and 9 bases separated the two germline ends. CDR3 sequence reads: CASSEDRIYGYTF. For the CDR3, the DNA is TGTGCCAGCAGTGAGGACAGAATCTATGGCTACACCTTC. Full variable domain (missing parts from reference TRBV2 and TRBJ1-2): EPEVTQTPSHQVTQMGQEVILRCVPISNHLYFYWYRQILGQKVEFLVSFYNNEISEKSEIFDDQFSVERPDGSNFTLKIRSTKLEDSAMYFCASSEDRIYGYTFGSGTRLTVV.

This chain links TRBV5-6 with TRBJ2-7; D may be TRBD2 (5 bases). Germline assignment: CDR1 SGHDT and CDR2 YYEEEE. The CDR3 spans 15 residues. The V end lost 2 bases, the J end lost 9 bases, and 21 bases lay between the germline ends. Here the CDR3 DNA reads TGTGCCAGCAGCTTAGGGAGTGCTGCCCCCGAGGGGCAGTACTTC. The encoded protein is CASSLGSAAPEGQYF.

This chain joins TRBV5-6 and TRBJ2-7; TRBD2 agrees at 11 bases. The CDR3 spans 15 residues. Germline CDR1 SGHDT, CDR2 YYEEEE. V lost 4 bases and J lost 3; bases outside the gene matches: 6. The CDR3, as DNA: TGTGCCAGCAGCGCCGGGACTAGCGGTAACTACGAGCAGTACTTC. It specifies CASSAGTSGNYEQYF.

The rearrangement joins TRBV4-1 to TRBJ1-3, with D possibly TRBD1 on 5 matching bases. CDR1 is MGHRA, CDR2 YSYEKL, per germline. CDR3 length equals 16 residues. Trimming shortened V by 3 bases and J by 4 bases, and 16 bases separated the two germline ends. CDR3 sequence reads: CASSHLDTDRGNTIYF. For the CDR3, the DNA is TGCGCCAGCAGCCATCTGGACACTGATAGAGGAAACACCATATATTTT.

The chain carries TRBV5-4 and TRBJ2-2, with 14 bases fitting TRBD2. Germline lookup yields CDR1 SGHNT and CDR2 YYREEE (reference sequence). This CDR3 spans 16 amino acids. V lost 4 bases and J lost 3; bases outside the gene matches: 2. The DNA for the CDR3 is TGTGCCAGCAGCCCGGGACTAGCGGGGGACACCGGGGAGCTGTTTTTT. Protein product: CASSPGLAGDTGELFF. Using reference TRBV5-4 and TRBJ2-2 for the parts outside the CDR3, the full variable domain is ETGVTQSPTHLIKTRGQQVTLRCSSQSGHNTVSWYQQALGQGPQFIFQYYREEENGRGNFPPRFSGLQFPNYSSELNVNALELDDSALYLCASSPGLAGDTGELFFGEGSRLTVL.

The chain is built from TRBV7-9 and TRBJ1-2, with TRBD1 matching 8 bases. From germline, CDR1 is SEHNR and CDR2 FQNEAQ (reference sequence). The CDR3 runs to 16 residues. With V trimmed by 3 bases and J by 3 bases, 9 bases remained unmatched. CDR3 DNA sequence: TGTGCCAGCAGCTTCCCCGGGACAGGAGTTGACTATGGCTACACCTTC. As protein: CASSFPGTGVDYGYTF. The full variable domain, its missing parts supplied by reference TRBV7-9 and TRBJ1-2, is DTGVSQNPRHKITKRGQNVTFRCDPISEHNRLYWYRQTLGQGPEFLTYFQNEAQLEKSRLLSDRFSAERPKGSFSTLEIQRTEQGDSAMYLCASSFPGTGVDYGYTFGSGTRLTVV.

CDR3 residues: CASRTGTEAFF. The CDR3 DNA is TGTGCCAGCAGGACAGGGACTGAAGCTTTCTTT. The chain uses TRBV13 and TRBJ1-1; 7 bases map to TRBD1. Per the germline V gene, CDR1 is PRHDT and CDR2 is FYEKMQ (reference sequence). The V segment lost 6 bases and the J segment 5 bases; nucleotides outside the gene matches: 0. The CDR3 is made up of 11 amino acids.

The chain recombines TRBV27 with TRBJ1-2, with 7 bases lining up with TRBD1. The CDR3 has 16 amino acids. Losses at the gene ends were 0 bases for V and 7 bases for J; bases not matched to a gene: 11. Per germline, CDR1 MNHEY and CDR2 SMNVEV (reference sequence). The CDR3 DNA reads as TGTGCCAGCAGTTTATCTTGGACAGGTTTAGTATTTGGCTACACCTTC. It encodes CASSLSWTGLVFGYTF.

J is TRBJ1-1 and V is TRBV7-9, with D uncertain. Trimming removed 5 bases at V and 4 bases at J, with 17 bases between. The CDR3 is made up of 15 amino acids. The V gene's germline CDR1 is SEHNR and CDR2 FQNEAQ (reference sequence). The CDR3 sequence is CASSPYEGLVTEAFF. CDR3 nucleotides: TGTGCCAGCAGCCCCTACGAGGGATTGGTCACTGAAGCTTTCTTT.

The chain links TRBV4-1 to TRBJ1-1; D is possibly TRBD1 (6 bases). The germline V gene has CDR1 MGHRA and CDR2 YSYEKL. The V and J ends lost 0 bases and 2 bases respectively, with 16 bases between them. This CDR3 is 17 amino acids long. CDR3 DNA sequence: TGCGCCAGCAGCCAAGAGTACAGAACAGGGCTTAACACTGAAGCTTTCTTT. It is translated as CASSQEYRTGLNTEAFF.

The CDR3: CATSSTGTVNTGELFF. Written as DNA, the CDR3 is TGTGCCACCAGCAGCACCGGGACAGTGAACACCGGGGAGCTGTTTTTT. The rearrangement uses TRBV15 and TRBJ2-2, with 7 bases matching TRBD1. V gave up 3 bases and J gave up 1 base; unmatched junction bases: 5. CDR1 is LNHNV and CDR2 is YYDKDF in the germline V gene (reference sequence). The CDR3 has 16 amino acids.

This clone was seen only once. The genes are TRBV29-1 and TRBJ1-1; tentatively, D is TRBD1 (6 bases). V was cut by 7 bases and J by 1 base, with 13 bases left in between. Germline assignment: CDR1 SQVTM and CDR2 ANQGSEA. The CDR3 consists of 13 residues. CDR3 sequence (DNA): TGCAGCGCCCGGACAGTTTCGAACACTGAAGCTTTCTTT. This encodes CSARTVSNTEAFF.

This chain uses TRBV11-2 with TRBJ1-3; perhaps TRBD1 as D (5 bases). From germline, CDR1 is SGHAT and CDR2 FQNNGV. The CDR3 length is 14 residues. V lost 5 bases, J lost 4 bases, and 12 bases lay in between. The CDR3 region has the DNA TGTGCCAGCAGCCCCAGGGAGGAAGGAAACACCATATATTTT. Translating gives CASSPREEGNTIYF.

This clone was seen only once. The genes are TRBV5-1 and TRBJ2-2; 8 nucleotides align to TRBD1. Germline V gives CDR1 SGHRS, CDR2 YFSETQ. CDR3 size: 15 residues. V trimming: 4 bases; J trimming: 1 base; junction bases outside the gene matches: 3. The CDR3 DNA is TGCGCCAGCAGCCCCGGGACAGGGAACACCGGGGAGCTGTTTTTT. It translates to CASSPGTGNTGELFF.

This chain joins TRBV5-4 and TRBJ2-7; tentatively, D is TRBD2 (6 bases). Trimming pared 4 bases from V and 5 bases from J, leaving 25 bases between. The germline CDR1 and CDR2 sequences are SGHNT and YYREEE (reference sequence). The CDR3 contains 17 residues. The CDR3 DNA follows: TGTGCCAGCAGCCATGTACCGGGACTTACGAATAACGACGAGCAGTACTTC. It encodes CASSHVPGLTNNDEQYF.

The CDR3 loop is CASSFRQDNQPQHF. DNA for the CDR3: TGTGCCAGCAGTTTTCGGCAGGACAATCAGCCCCAGCATTTT. This sequence joins TRBV27 and TRBJ1-5, with unresolved D. Germline V gene sequence: CDR1 MNHEY, CDR2 SMNVEV (reference sequence). Trimming cost V 3 bases and J 3 bases, with 9 bases left between them. The CDR3 length is 14 residues.

This clone appeared once. The V gene is TRBV5-1, the J gene TRBJ2-1; 8 nucleotides match TRBD1. The J segment lost 5 bases and the V segment lost 2 bases, leaving 12 bases of the junction unmatched. The CDR3 consists of 17 residues. Germline V lookup: CDR1 SGHRS, CDR2 YFSETQ. The CDR3 loop reads CASSFGDRISGNNEQFF. CDR3 nucleotide sequence: TGCGCCAGCAGCTTTGGGGACAGGATTTCAGGGAACAATGAGCAGTTCTTC.

The CDR3 loop is CASSPGLAGNSVSFYEQYF. The CDR3 DNA reads TGCGCCAGCAGTCCGGGACTAGCGGGAAATTCCGTTTCATTCTACGAGCAGTACTTC. This chain joins TRBV5-1 and TRBJ2-7, with 13 bases lining up with TRBD2. The CDR3 spans 19 residues. Germline assignment: CDR1 SGHRS and CDR2 YFSETQ. Losses at the gene ends were 5 bases for V and 3 bases for J; bases not matched to a gene: 17.